The clone carrying this T cell receptor beta chain showed up just a few times. Trimming at V came to 3 bases and at J to 4 bases, leaving 4 bases not matched to a gene. This CDR3 region has 14 residues. Germline assignment: CDR1 LNHDA and CDR2 SQIVND (reference sequence). This sample is part of a study of T cells after somatic rescue of genetic block. TCRdb's table, derived via immunoSEQ multiplex PCR, lists solely in-frame clones and lacks some. Seen here are around 9,700 clones, around 70% observed once, and the top ten hold 22%. The sequenced sample was peripheral blood mononuclear cells (PBMCs). This TCR came from a boy aged 10-17 years. V is TRBV19 and J is TRBJ2-7; 9 bases are a match to TRBD1. Here the CDR3 reads CASSIQGQGYEQYF. CDR3 sequence (DNA): TGTGCCAGTAGTATCCAGGGACAGGGATACGAGCAGTACTTC.